This T cell receptor beta chain is from a study of long-term antiretroviral therapy in people with HIV. Germline lookup yields CDR1 MGHRA and CDR2 YSYEKL. J gave up 3 bases and V 1 base, and 9 bases lay outside the gene matches. The CDR3 is 17 amino acids. Concerning this clone itself: What it binds is not known.

The study's findings and limits: Researchers lacked any data on ART adherence, viral resistance or therapy changes.

Runs used v3.0 of the immunoSEQ assay and were done at survey level. Assay: immunoSEQ multiplex PCR; the TCRdb copy retains only in-frame clones and omits some. The sample has fewer than 25,000 clones; 80% to 90% are singletons. The rearrangement uses TRBV4-1 and TRBJ2-7; 10 nucleotides line up with TRBD1. This TCR derives from a man between 45 and 60 years old with HIV. Sequenced here: unsorted PBMCs, sampled 1.2 years after starting antiretroviral therapy. The CDR3 DNA follows: TGCGCCAGCAGCCAAGTGAGTCTACGGGACAGGGGCTACGAGCAGTACTTC. It codes for CASSQVSLRDRGYEQYF.